These 26 T cell receptor beta chains were all obtained from the same sample, sequenced in a study of blood T cells in healthy people across ages. Combining a sample-barcoded 5' primer with a J-beta primer mix, a second PCR ran for roughly 7 to 12 cycles. Using its own MiXCR run on the 5' RACE reads, TCRdb lists one record per CDR3 protein. The data hold 700,000 to 950,000 distinct CDR3 sequences, with 58% observed a single time. Sequenced: blood. Receptors originate from a man aged 25-45 years in good health.

The chain recombines TRBV12-3 or TRBV12-4 with TRBJ2-7, with 8 positions matching TRBD1. The trim removed 2 bases at V and 0 bases at J, leaving 6 bases unmatched. The CDR3 consists of 16 residues. The DNA for the CDR3 is TGTGCCAGCAGTTTAACCCGGGACAGGCGCTCCTACGAGCAGTACTTC. It specifies CASSLTRDRRSYEQYF.

The chain couples TRBV7-8 to TRBJ1-1; D is undetermined. CDR1 is SGHVS and CDR2 is FQNEAQ in the germline V gene. The CDR3 spans 10 residues. With 1 base removed from V and 8 bases from J, the gap between germline ends came to 2 bases. The CDR3 sequence: CASSLEEAFF. The CDR3 DNA follows: TGTGCCAGCAGCTTAGAGGAAGCTTTCTTT.

This chain uses TRBV19 with TRBJ1-2, with TRBD1 identical over 12 bases. The germline V gene has CDR1 LNHDA and CDR2 SQIVND (reference sequence). Trimming cost V 7 bases and J 8 bases; bases outside gene matches: 11. This CDR3 region has 15 residues. CDR3 sequence: CASTENRDRGHGYTF. CDR3 sequence (DNA): TGTGCCAGTACCGAGAACCGGGACAGGGGGCACGGCTACACCTTC.

The chain links TRBV6-2 or TRBV6-3 to TRBJ2-7; TRBD1 matches 11 bases. V trimming: 4 bases; J trimming: 3 bases; junction bases outside the gene matches: 2. Germline assignment: CDR1 MNHEY and CDR2 SVGEGT. There are 14 residues in the CDR3. The CDR3 region has the DNA TGTGCCAGCAGTTGGGGACAGGGGGTCTACGAGCAGTACTTC. Amino acids: CASSWGQGVYEQYF.

About this clonotype: A single base separates this from a much larger clone, so it may be a read error. The CDR3 DNA reads as TGCAGTGCTCCGGGGCCGAGACAGGGTCGTGTGCAGTTCTTC. Translation gives CSAPGPRQGRVQFF. The rearrangement joins TRBV20-1 to TRBJ2-1; 7 bases agree with TRBD1. The germline V gene has CDR1 DFQATT and CDR2 SNEGSKA (reference sequence). The ends lost 5 bases at V and 12 bases at J; junction bases unmatched: 16. The CDR3 contains 14 residues.

This clonotype has only a few counts. The V gene is TRBV10-3, the J gene TRBJ2-3; no definite D call. V was clipped by 0 bases and J by 5 bases, with 12 bases between them. The length of the CDR3 is 15 residues. The germline V gene has CDR1 ENHRY and CDR2 SYGVKD. This CDR3 reads CAISESGPDEDTQYF. CDR3 DNA sequence: TGTGCCATCAGTGAGTCAGGACCCGACGAAGATACGCAGTATTTT.

This clonotype came up once. The chain joins TRBV7-8 to TRBJ2-1; D gene ambiguous. CDR1 is SGHVS and CDR2 is FQNEAQ in the germline V gene. Trimming pared 0 bases from V and 5 bases from J, leaving 8 bases between. The CDR3 spans 14 residues. CDR3 in amino acids: CASSLAHQDNEQFF. DNA for the CDR3: TGTGCCAGCAGCTTAGCGCATCAGGACAATGAGCAGTTCTTC.

This clonotype was seen more than once but under ten times. This chain uses TRBV5-6 with TRBJ1-1; D may be TRBD1 (6 bases). Germline V lookup: CDR1 SGHDT, CDR2 YYEEEE. This CDR3 is built from 13 residues. With 5 bases removed from V and 8 bases from J, the gap between germline ends came to 16 bases. The CDR3 is CASRRGVGGEAFF. The CDR3 DNA is TGTGCCAGCAGGAGGGGGGTCGGGGGGGAAGCTTTCTTT. Full variable domain (remainder filled in from reference TRBV5-6 and TRBJ1-1): DAGVTQSPTHLIKTRGQQVTLRCSPKSGHDTVSWYQQALGQGPQFIFQYYEEEERQRGNFPDRFSGHQFPNYSSELNVNALLLGDSALYLCASRRGVGGEAFFGQGTRLTVV.

The chain couples TRBV12-3 or TRBV12-4 to TRBJ2-1, with a tentative D call TRBD2 (5 bases). Trimming took 3 bases from V and 0 from J, leaving 12 bases between them. CDR3 length equals 16 residues. CDR3 region: CASSFGMGSSYNEQFF. The CDR3 DNA is TGTGCCAGCAGTTTTGGGATGGGGAGCTCCTACAATGAGCAGTTCTTC.

The chain combines TRBV6-5 with TRBJ2-5; 7 bases line up with TRBD2. This CDR3 has 15 residues. Germline CDR1 MNHEY, CDR2 SVGAGI. The junction had 13 bases not matched to a gene; V was cut back by 7 bases and J by 5 bases. The CDR3, as DNA: TGTGCCAGCACCCCAAACCCGACTAGCCCCGAGACCCAGTACTTC. Translation: CASTPNPTSPETQYF.

In this sample, this clonotype turned up a few times. This sequence joins TRBV24-1 and TRBJ2-5; D possibly uses TRBD1 or TRBD2 (5 bases each). The V gene's germline CDR1 is KGHDR and CDR2 SFDVKD. The CDR3 is 14 amino acids. Trimming stripped 5 bases from V and 0 bases from J, with 9 bases between. CDR3 coding DNA: TGTGCCACCAGTGGGGGGAAGGACCAAGAGACCCAGTACTTC. It codes for CATSGGKDQETQYF.

This rearrangement joins TRBV27 to TRBJ2-5, with D perhaps matching TRBD2 (6 bases). CDR1 is MNHEY, CDR2 SMNVEV, per germline (reference sequence). CDR3 length equals 13 residues. V lost 5 bases and J 3 bases, leaving 10 bases between the germline ends. The CDR3 sequence: CASSVTGEETQYF. CDR3 nucleotide sequence: TGTGCCAGCAGTGTCACGGGAGAAGAGACCCAGTACTTC.

The V gene is TRBV5-5, the J gene TRBJ2-3, with D unclear. Deletions cut 4 bases from V and 4 bases from J, with 13 bases between. The germline V gene has CDR1 SGHKS and CDR2 YYEKEE (reference sequence). The CDR3 is 14 amino acids. CDR3 sequence reads: CASSALSVADTQYF. The CDR3 region has the DNA TGTGCCAGCAGCGCCCTGAGCGTCGCAGATACGCAGTATTTT.

This chain connects TRBV30 to TRBJ1-1, with no clear D. Looked up from germline, CDR1 is GTSNPN and CDR2 is SVGIG (reference sequence). V gave up 5 bases and J gave up 0 bases, with 7 bases separating them. The CDR3 is made up of 12 amino acids. The CDR3 loop reads CAWGSLNTEAFF. The CDR3 nucleotides read TGTGCCTGGGGGAGCCTGAACACTGAAGCTTTCTTT.

V usage is TRBV20-1 and J usage is TRBJ1-2; a possible D gene is TRBD1 (6 bases). V lost 6 bases to trimming and J lost 7 bases, with 24 bases between them. Germline V gene data show CDR1 as DFQATT and CDR2 as SNEGSKA (reference sequence). This CDR3 contains 15 residues. CDR3 DNA sequence: TGCAGTGCCAGATGCCCCCAATACAGGGAATGTGGCTACACCTTC. Translating it yields CSARCPQYRECGYTF.

The chain links TRBV9 to TRBJ2-5, with D maybe TRBD2 (5 bases). The J call is uncertain, as TRBJ2-7 better fits the DNA end. Germline V gives CDR1 SGDLS, CDR2 YYNGEE. This CDR3 has 13 residues. In DNA, the CDR3 is TGTGCCAGCAGCGTGAGAGGGTACGACGAGCAGTACTTC. Amino acid sequence: CASSVRGYDEQYF.

On this clonotype: Possible read error: a much larger clone is one base away. The chain carries TRBV12-3 or TRBV12-4 and TRBJ2-1; 13 bases are a match to TRBD2. The CDR3 consists of 14 residues. The junction had 5 bases not matched to a gene; V was cut back by 7 bases and J by 8 bases. The CDR3 spells CASTRTSGGYEQFF. Written as DNA, the CDR3 is TGTGCCAGCACCCGGACTAGCGGGGGCTATGAGCAGTTCTTC.

The CDR3 reads CASIEAGGTFSTDTQYF. The CDR3 DNA sequence: TGTGCCAGCATAGAGGCGGGAGGGACTTTTAGCACAGATACGCAGTATTTT. J is TRBJ2-3 and V is TRBV28; 9 bases are a match to TRBD2. The CDR3 has 17 residues. The V gene end was trimmed by 7 bases and the J gene end by 0 bases; junction bases not matched to a gene: 11. CDR1 and CDR2 from the germline V gene are MDHEN and SYDVKM.

V gene TRBV10-3 combines with J gene TRBJ2-7; D is possibly TRBD2 (6 bases). The CDR3 is made up of 12 amino acids. The germline V gene encodes CDR1 ENHRY and CDR2 SYGVKD. V dropped 6 bases and J dropped 3 bases, with 9 bases sitting between them. The CDR3 coding sequence is TGTGCCATCAGGGAGGGCGGCTACGAGCAGTACTTC. This encodes CAIREGGYEQYF.

CDR3 region: CASSLEGTSGSRRDTQYF. CDR3 coding DNA: TGTGCCAGCAGCTTAGAAGGGACTAGCGGGAGCCGCCGAGATACGCAGTATTTT. The rearrangement joins TRBV7-2 to TRBJ2-3, with 14 nucleotides matching TRBD2. V lost 1 base, J lost 5 bases, and 8 bases stayed unmatched. This CDR3 region has 18 residues. The germline V gene has CDR1 SGHTA and CDR2 FQGNSA.

The chain links TRBV30 to TRBJ1-2, with no clear D. Germline-derived CDR1 and CDR2 are GTSNPN and SVGIG (reference sequence). V dropped 4 bases and J dropped 5 bases, with 11 bases sitting between them. The CDR3 is 12 residues long. CDR3 coding DNA: TGTGCCTGGAATCCGGGATTATATGGCTACACCTTC. It specifies CAWNPGLYGYTF.

The chain is built from TRBV6-2 or TRBV6-3 and TRBJ2-1, with 8 bases fitting TRBD2. The CDR3 sequence is 19 residues long. J lost 0 bases, V lost 7 bases, and 17 bases had no gene match. Looked up from germline, CDR1 is MNHEY and CDR2 is SVGEGT. The CDR3 loop reads CASTSGGGVRTASYNEQFF. DNA for the CDR3: TGTGCCAGCACCTCGGGAGGGGGAGTCCGGACGGCCTCCTACAATGAGCAGTTCTTC.

This clonotype turned up a few times. V and J are TRBV12-3 or TRBV12-4 and TRBJ1-6, with unresolved D. The CDR3 covers 16 residues. V was cut by 3 bases and J by 0 bases, with 9 bases left in between. The CDR3: CASSLAGSSYNSPLHF. The CDR3 DNA reads TGTGCCAGCAGTTTGGCGGGGAGCTCCTATAATTCACCCCTCCACTTT.

The chain has TRBV7-2 and TRBJ2-4; 9 nucleotides align to TRBD2. The V gene end was trimmed by 3 bases and the J gene end by 1 base; junction bases not matched to a gene: 7. The CDR3 is 17 residues long. Germline CDR1 SGHTA, CDR2 FQGNSA. This chain's CDR3 is CASSLISGSVAKNIQYF. The CDR3 DNA reads as TGTGCCAGCAGCTTGATTAGCGGGAGCGTCGCCAAAAACATTCAGTACTTC.

The chain recombines TRBV3-1 with TRBJ2-1; 9 positions agree with TRBD1. In germline, CDR1 is LGHDT, CDR2 YNNKEL (reference sequence). This CDR3 region has 15 residues. The trim removed 0 bases at V and 8 bases at J, leaving 5 bases unmatched. As DNA, the CDR3 is TGTGCCAGCAGCCAAGATTGGGACAGGGCTGATGAGCAGTTCTTC. Translation: CASSQDWDRADEQFF.

This clonotype occurred once. The chain recombines TRBV2 with TRBJ1-2; D call uncertain. The CDR3 extends over 10 amino acids. Trimming took off 6 bases at V and 7 bases at J, with 6 bases between the two ends. The germline gives CDR1 SNHLY, CDR2 FYNNEI. The CDR3 nucleotides read TGTGCCAGCAGGATGGGTGGCTACACCTTC. This codes for CASRMGGYTF.